These 6 T cell receptor beta chains share one sample of origin, sequenced in a study of blood T cell repertoires in COVID-19. The protocol was immunoSEQ multiplex PCR, while the TCRdb copy is restricted to in-frame clones and leaves out a portion. Of some 200,000 clones listed, approximately 85% are singletons. Sequenced sample: peripheral blood. All receptors come from a woman in her 70s with COVID-19, enrolled during active disease.

V and J are TRBV19 and TRBJ1-6, with TRBD1 as a possible D gene (6 bases). Germline assignment: CDR1 LNHDA and CDR2 SQIVND (reference sequence). The CDR3 sequence is 15 residues long. Trimming left V 2 bases short and J 7 bases short, with 12 bases between. The CDR3 here is CASSINRDRNSPLHF. The DNA of the CDR3 is TGTGCCAGTAGTATAAACAGGGACCGAAATTCACCCCTCCACTTT.

This clone showed up just once. The rearrangement uses TRBV11-3 and TRBJ2-5, with 8 positions matching TRBD1. The CDR3 covers 16 residues. V lost 4 bases to trimming and J lost 2 bases; unmatched junction nucleotides: 9. Per germline, CDR1 SGHNT and CDR2 YENEEA. CDR3 region: CASSSLDRDVQETQYF. The CDR3 region has the DNA TGTGCCAGCAGCTCTCTGGACAGGGACGTACAAGAGACCCAGTACTTC.

The rearrangement links TRBV5-6 to TRBJ1-5; 8 bases fit TRBD1. J lost 0 bases, V lost 4 bases, and 6 bases had no gene match. The CDR3 runs 16 residues. Germline CDR1 reads SGHDT; CDR2 reads YYEEEE. The CDR3 reads CASSDGTGDSNQPQHF. In DNA form, the CDR3 reads TGTGCCAGCAGCGATGGGACAGGCGATAGCAATCAGCCCCAGCATTTT.

This clone showed up just once. The chain joins TRBV18 to TRBJ2-5; 15 nucleotides agree with TRBD2. This CDR3 has 17 amino acids. Germline assignment: CDR1 KGHSH and CDR2 LQKENI. V was pared by 3 bases and J by 1 base, with 3 bases of the junction left unmatched. CDR3 sequence reads: CASSPGLAGGGQETQYF. As DNA, the CDR3 is TGTGCCAGCTCACCGGGACTAGCGGGGGGCGGCCAAGAGACCCAGTACTTC.

The chain couples TRBV19 to TRBJ2-1, with D unresolved. The CDR3 spans 11 residues. Per the germline V gene, CDR1 is LNHDA and CDR2 is SQIVND (reference sequence). V lost 8 bases to trimming and J lost 10 bases, with 12 bases between them. In nucleotides, the CDR3 is TGTGCCAGTCAACGTAGTAGCGAGCAGTTCTTC. Translated: CASQRSSEQFF.

V gene TRBV7-6 combines with J gene TRBJ2-1; D call uncertain. CDR1 is SGHVS, CDR2 FNYEAQ, per germline. The ends were cut back, 1 base at V and 6 bases at J, with 7 bases in the middle. The CDR3 consists of 13 residues. The CDR3 region is CASSLGQINEQFF. The CDR3 bases are TGTGCCAGCAGCTTAGGGCAGATCAATGAGCAGTTCTTC.